This T cell receptor (beta chain) was found in a study of shared clonotypes between healthy human individuals. Study context: A donor's plate count was three for CD4 naive and three for CD4 memory; CD8 naive had two and CD8 memory one.

Notes on the study in general: Estimated clonotype richness was generally higher in naive than memory subsets. Sorted-subset samples were not fully sequenced, rarefaction indicated.

V was clipped by 3 bases and J by 9 bases; unmatched bases: 9. The CDR3 extends over 15 amino acids. Germline CDR1 reads MNHEY; CDR2 reads SVGAGI. As defined, naive CD8 cells were CD45RO-negative and positively selected for CCR7, with terminally differentiated effector memory CD45RA+ cells excluded. About this clone itself: Its specificity is unknown.

Profiling relied on immunoSEQ multiplex PCR, and the TCRdb table lists in-frame clones only, not all of them. In the table there are around 2,000,000 clones, about 94% of which are singletons. The receptor was isolated from a man younger than 30 in good health. Source material: naive CD8+ T cells sorted from blood. The chain carries TRBV6-5 and TRBJ2-1; TRBD2 matches at 9 bases. The CDR3 DNA sequence: TGTGCCAGCAGTTATTCGACTAGCGGTTTTGGTGAGCAGTTCTTC. Encoded protein: CASSYSTSGFGEQFF.